This T cell receptor (beta chain) was captured in a study of T-cell reconstitution after alpha-beta-depleted transplantation in children. Unique molecular identifiers were incorporated when the TCRbeta library was constructed. TCRdb independently ran MiXCR on the PCR reads; one entry per CDR3 protein. The sample includes some 390,000 distinct CDR3 sequences, over 20% seen only once; the top ten take 3.5% to 4%. This clonotype has ten or more counts. The CDR3 loop spans 15 amino acids. Trimming shortened V by 6 bases and J by 0 bases, and 13 bases separated the two germline ends. The TCR originated in a human donor who donated a stem cell graft to a child with acute myeloid leukemia. The specimen comprised PBMCs from the stem cell graft donor, sampled from the stem cell graft. The V call is TRBV12-3 or TRBV12-4, the J call TRBJ2-3; D is unclear. The CDR3 sequence: CASRDPGSSTDTQYF. Written as DNA, the CDR3 is TGTGCCAGCAGGGATCCGGGTTCTAGCACAGATACGCAGTATTTT.